Below are 17 T cell receptor beta chains sequenced from a single sample in a study of blood T cell repertoires in COVID-19. Clones were read by immunoSEQ multiplex PCR, and TCRdb kept only the in-frame ones, dropping some. The profile shows 140,000 to 150,000 clones, 85% of them singletons. The specimen was PBMCs or T cells enriched from blood (not recorded which). The receptors were gathered from a woman in her forties who had recovered from COVID-19.

This chain connects TRBV18 to TRBJ2-4; D might be TRBD1 (6 bases). Germline lookup yields CDR1 KGHSH and CDR2 LQKENI. Trimming shortened V by 1 base and J by 4 bases, and 11 bases separated the two germline ends. The CDR3 totals 15 residues. CDR3 loop: CASSPLNGQKNIQYF. The CDR3 bases are TGTGCCAGCTCACCACTTAATGGACAGAAAAACATTCAGTACTTC.

This clone appeared once. The V and J genes are TRBV19 and TRBJ2-5; 13 nucleotides agree with TRBD2. The CDR3 is 16 amino acids. The V gene's germline CDR1 is LNHDA and CDR2 SQIVND (reference sequence). Trimming took 6 bases from V and 5 from J; bases not matched to a gene: 9. CDR3 nucleotide sequence: TGTGCCAGTAGCACACCGGGACTAGCGGGGTTGGAGACCCAGTACTTC. It encodes CASSTPGLAGLETQYF.

This clone has a handful of counts. V and J are TRBV7-9 and TRBJ2-1, with 12 bases identical to TRBD1. The V gene's germline CDR1 is SEHNR and CDR2 FQNEAQ (reference sequence). The CDR3 runs to 15 residues. V shed 3 bases and J 7 bases; nucleotides not matched to a gene: 4. CDR3 in DNA: TGTGCCAGCAGCTTGGGACAGGGGGCGCAAAATGAGCAGTTCTTC. Translation gives CASSLGQGAQNEQFF.

This clone was seen only a few times. The CDR3 DNA follows: TGTGCCAGCCGGGGAGGGATAAATTCACCCCTCCACTTT. Translating gives CASRGGINSPLHF. V gene TRBV27 combines with J gene TRBJ1-6; D unclear. Germline CDR1 is MNHEY and CDR2 is SMNVEV (reference sequence). V lost 8 bases, J lost 7 bases, and 12 bases lay in between. The CDR3 is made up of 13 amino acids.

Of note for this clone: Distinct nucleotide sequences in the sample also encode this CDR3. The V and J genes are TRBV18 and TRBJ1-1, with unresolved D. The CDR3 is 14 amino acids. In germline, CDR1 is KGHSH, CDR2 LQKENI. The V end lost 0 bases, the J end lost 4 bases, and 9 bases lay between the germline ends. Here the CDR3 reads CASSPPSGGTEAFF. The CDR3 bases are TGTGCCAGCTCACCACCGTCGGGTGGCACTGAAGCTTTCTTT.

The rearrangement joins TRBV4-2 to TRBJ1-1, with TRBD1 matching over 9 bases. The CDR3 is made up of 20 amino acids. V trimming: 1 base; J trimming: 0 bases; junction bases outside the gene matches: 15. Germline CDR1 and CDR2: LGHNA and YNFKEQ. The CDR3: CASSQVGNTGGRIMNTEAFF. CDR3 coding DNA: TGTGCCAGCAGCCAAGTTGGGAATACAGGGGGCCGAATAATGAACACTGAAGCTTTCTTT.

J is TRBJ2-5 and V is TRBV19, with TRBD2 as a possible D gene (6 bases). The length of the CDR3 is 14 residues. Germline V gene data show CDR1 as LNHDA and CDR2 as SQIVND (reference sequence). Between the trimmed V and J ends, which lost 5 bases and 1 base, there was a span of 11 bases. CDR3: CASSPPGLQETQYF. The CDR3 region has the DNA TGTGCCAGTAGTCCGCCGGGACTCCAAGAGACCCAGTACTTC.

The chain combines TRBV29-1 with TRBJ1-2; 10 bases map to TRBD1. The CDR3 covers 15 residues. V lost 6 bases to trimming and J lost 1 base; unmatched junction nucleotides: 8. CDR1 SQVTM and CDR2 ANQGSEA come from the germline V gene. CDR3 nucleotides: TGCAGCGTCAGGGACAGGGGTCGGGATAACTATGGCTACACCTTC. This translates into CSVRDRGRDNYGYTF. Full variable domain (outside the CDR3, taken from reference TRBV29-1 and TRBJ1-2): SAVISQKPSRDICQRGTSLTIQCQVDSQVTMMFWYRQQPGQSLTLIATANQGSEATYESGFVIDKFPISRPNLTFSTLTVSNMSPEDSSIYLCSVRDRGRDNYGYTFGSGTRLTVV.

The chain links TRBV9 to TRBJ2-3, with D possibly TRBD1 on 5 matching bases. The V gene's germline CDR1 is SGDLS and CDR2 YYNGEE. CDR3 length: 15 residues. Trimming pared 1 base from V and 2 bases from J, leaving 11 bases between. The chain's CDR3 is CASSVQGAITDTQYF. CDR3 in DNA: TGTGCCAGCAGCGTACAAGGGGCCATCACAGATACGCAGTATTTT.

There are many counts of this clone. At one of its ends the junction is not consistent with the germline gene, which may arise from a read error. The J gene is TRBJ1-2, the V gene TRBV29-1, with 7 bases lining up with TRBD1. The CDR3 consists of 14 residues. Germline CDR1 SQVTM, CDR2 ANQGSEA. The chain's CDR3 is CSVVGVDTGAFLPF. DNA of the CDR3: TGCAGCGTTGTTGGGGTAGATACAGGGGCCTTTCTCCCCTTC.

The chain uses TRBV4-1 and TRBJ2-7; tentative D call: TRBD2 (6 bases). Germline loops: CDR1 MGHRA, CDR2 YSYEKL. The V end lost 0 bases, the J end lost 4 bases, and 7 bases lay between the germline ends. The CDR3 is made up of 13 amino acids. For the CDR3, the DNA is TGCGCCAGCAGCCAAGATGGGGGGTACGAGCAGTACTTC. The encoded protein is CASSQDGGYEQYF.

A few counts support this clone. The chain carries TRBV5-6 and TRBJ2-7, with TRBD1 as a possible D gene (5 bases). V was trimmed by 3 bases and J by 4 bases, leaving 11 bases between them. Looked up from germline, CDR1 is SGHDT and CDR2 is YYEEEE. This CDR3 has 13 residues. This CDR3 reads CASSSTGRYEQYF. CDR3 DNA: TGTGCCAGCAGCTCCACAGGCCGATACGAGCAGTACTTC.

CDR3 sequence reads: CATSRANYEPLHF. CDR3 nucleotides: TGTGCCACCAGCAGGGCCAACTATGAACCCCTCCACTTT. This chain links TRBV15 with TRBJ1-6; D is ambiguous. From germline, CDR1 is LNHNV and CDR2 YYDKDF (reference sequence). The ends were cut back, 3 bases at V and 12 bases at J, with 12 bases in the middle. CDR3 length: 13 residues.

The chain recombines TRBV6-5 with TRBJ1-2; 7 nucleotides match TRBD1. V lost 0 bases to trimming and J lost 8 bases; unmatched junction nucleotides: 6. This CDR3 spans 14 amino acids. Germline V gene lookup returns CDR1 MNHEY and CDR2 SVGAGI. CDR3 coding DNA: TGTGCCAGCAGTTACTCGGACAGGATGGGAGGCTACACCTTC. Its translation: CASSYSDRMGGYTF.

This rearrangement joins TRBV5-8 to TRBJ1-5; perhaps TRBD1 as D (5 bases). The CDR3 runs to 14 residues. V lost 1 base to trimming and J lost 5 bases, with 10 bases between them. Germline V lookup: CDR1 SGHTS, CDR2 YDEGEE. CDR3: CASSLPGKDQPQHF. In DNA, the CDR3 is TGTGCCAGCAGCTTGCCAGGGAAGGATCAGCCCCAGCATTTT.

This rearrangement joins TRBV3-1 (or the pseudogene TRBV3-2) to TRBJ2-5; weak D call: TRBD1 (6 bases). Trimming took 4 bases from V and 4 from J, leaving 16 bases between them. CDR3 length equals 15 residues. CDR1 and CDR2 from the germline V gene are LGHDT and YNNKEL (reference sequence). As DNA, the CDR3 is TGTGCCAGCAGCCGCGTGACGATGGGGGCAGAGACCCAGTACTTC. Translating gives CASSRVTMGAETQYF.

The chain uses TRBV6-5 and TRBJ1-6; the match to TRBD1 covers 9 bases. Germline assignment: CDR1 MNHEY and CDR2 SVGAGI. The trim removed 6 bases at V and 9 bases at J, leaving 9 bases unmatched. The CDR3 has 15 amino acids. The CDR3 bases are TGTGCCAGCAGCGCCTACCGGGACAGGGCTTCACCCCTCCACTTT. Amino acid sequence: CASSAYRDRASPLHF.